The following is a T cell receptor beta chain sequence with its context. Its antigen is currently unknown. The protocol was immunoSEQ multiplex PCR, while the TCRdb copy is restricted to in-frame clones and leaves out a portion. The data hold about 150,000 clones, with 92% observed a single time. This specimen belongs to a study of T cell responses to AZD1222 COVID-19 vaccine. Study results and caveats: At study baseline, merely several AZD1222 recipients were seropositive. Variant regions that are unmutated are reportedly the target of nearly half of spike-specific TCRs. Donors were largely white British and mainly female; clonal diversity was possibly underestimated. When two AZD1222 doses had been given, Spike-specific TCR breadth and depth rose.

Trimming removed 2 bases at V and 2 bases at J, with 11 bases between. The CDR3 is made up of 15 amino acids. The germline CDR1 and CDR2 sequences are KGHDR and SFDVKD. The sample here was peripheral blood, taken on day 0 of AZD1222 vaccination. V gene TRBV24-1 combines with J gene TRBJ2-5; no clear D gene. This TCR was recovered from an adult in good health. The CDR3 nucleotides read TGTGCCACCAGTGATTCCCCGCCCAAACAAGAGACCCAGTACTTC. It yields the protein CATSDSPPKQETQYF.